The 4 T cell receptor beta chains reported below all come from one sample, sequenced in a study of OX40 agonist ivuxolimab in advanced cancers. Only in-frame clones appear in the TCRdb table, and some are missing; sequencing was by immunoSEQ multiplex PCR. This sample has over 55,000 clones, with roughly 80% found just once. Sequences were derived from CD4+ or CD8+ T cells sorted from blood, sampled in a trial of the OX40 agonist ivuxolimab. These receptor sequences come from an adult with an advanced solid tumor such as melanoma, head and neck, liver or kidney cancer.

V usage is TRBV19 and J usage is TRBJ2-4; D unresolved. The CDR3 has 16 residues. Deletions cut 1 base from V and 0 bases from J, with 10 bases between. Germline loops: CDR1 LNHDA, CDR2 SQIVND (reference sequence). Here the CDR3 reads CASSIVGELAKNIQYF. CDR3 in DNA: TGTGCCAGTAGTATAGTAGGTGAACTAGCCAAAAACATTCAGTACTTC. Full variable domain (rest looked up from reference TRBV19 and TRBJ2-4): DGGITQSPKYLFRKEGQNVTLSCEQNLNHDAMYWYRQDPGQGLRLIYYSQIVNDFQKGDIAEGYSVSREKKESFPLTVTSAQKNPTAFYLCASSIVGELAKNIQYFGAGTRLSVL.

As DNA, the CDR3 is TGTGCCAGCATCAACAGGGGGCCGGTTGATGAAGCTTTCTTT. This translates into CASINRGPVDEAFF. The V and J genes are TRBV6-1 and TRBJ1-1; 9 bases fit TRBD1. The V gene end was trimmed by 7 bases and the J gene end by 7 bases; junction bases not matched to a gene: 10. In germline, CDR1 is MNHNS, CDR2 SASEGT. CDR3 length equals 14 residues.

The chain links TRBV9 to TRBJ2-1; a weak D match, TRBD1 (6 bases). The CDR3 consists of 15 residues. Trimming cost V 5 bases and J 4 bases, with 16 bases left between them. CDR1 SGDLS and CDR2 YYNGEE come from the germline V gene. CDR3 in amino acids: CASRAPGQPYNEQFF. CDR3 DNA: TGTGCCAGCAGAGCCCCGGGACAACCATACAATGAGCAGTTCTTC.

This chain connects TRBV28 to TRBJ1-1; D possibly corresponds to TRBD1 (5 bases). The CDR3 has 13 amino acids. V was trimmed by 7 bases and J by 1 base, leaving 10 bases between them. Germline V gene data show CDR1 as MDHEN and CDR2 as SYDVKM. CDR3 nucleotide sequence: TGTGCCAGCACGGTGGGGCGGAACACTGAAGCTTTCTTT. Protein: CASTVGRNTEAFF.